These T cell receptor beta chains were read from a single sample in a study of blood T cell repertoires in COVID-19. Only in-frame clones appear in the TCRdb table, and some are missing; sequencing was by immunoSEQ multiplex PCR. The profile shows about 130,000 clones, about 86% of them singletons. The sequencing sample was made of PBMCs or T cells enriched from blood (not recorded which). These receptors all stem from a man in his fifties or sixties who had recovered from COVID-19. Both conserved end residues are part of each CDR3. Each record gives: D gene, clone size, V gene, J gene, CDR3 DNA, CDR3 protein. A D gene is named only where the DNA matches it firmly. Expanded clones are given a class, and other clones once, few, many or no size at all.

D: NA
size: NA
V: TRBV15
J: TRBJ1-5
DNA: TGTGCCACCAGCAGAGATCTGGCTCAGCCCCAGCATTTT
CDR3: CATSRDLAQPQHF

D: TRBD1
size: many
V: TRBV18
J: TRBJ1-1
DNA: TGTGCCAGCTCACTACGCGGGAGAGGACAGGGGGACACTGAAGCTTTCTTT
CDR3: CASSLRGRGQGDTEAFF

D: NA
size: NA
V: TRBV6-1
J: TRBJ2-2
DNA: TGTGCCAGCAGTGAAAGCGTGGAGCACGGGGAGCTGTTTTTT
CDR3: CASSESVEHGELFF

D: TRBD2
size: NA
V: TRBV9
J: TRBJ2-3
DNA: TGTGCCAGCAGCTCCCGAGACCCCCAGCGGGGGGGCACAGATACGCAGTATTTT
CDR3: CASSSRDPQRGGTDTQYF

D: TRBD1
size: NA
V: TRBV6-5
J: TRBJ1-4
DNA: TGTGCCAGCAGTTACCTGACAGGGTATGAAAAACTGTTTTTT
CDR3: CASSYLTGYEKLFF

D: TRBD1
size: NA
V: TRBV6-1
J: TRBJ2-2
DNA: TGTGCCAGCAGTCCAACAGGGGTTGGAACCGGGGAGCTGTTTTTT
CDR3: CASSPTGVGTGELFF

D: NA
size: NA
V: TRBV19
J: TRBJ2-1
DNA: TGTGCCAGTAGTATCGCGTTTCGGGAGCAGTTCTTC
CDR3: CASSIAFREQFF

D: NA
size: NA
V: TRBV18
J: TRBJ2-7
DNA: TGTGCCAGCTCCCCAGAGAGAGGGGGAGCCTACGAGCAGTACTTC
CDR3: CASSPERGGAYEQYF

D: TRBD2
size: NA
V: TRBV19
J: TRBJ2-2
DNA: TGTGCCAGCCATCCGGGACTAGCGGGGAGGAACACCGGGGAGCTGTTTTTT
CDR3: CASHPGLAGRNTGELFF

D: TRBD1
size: NA
V: TRBV4-3
J: TRBJ2-3
DNA: TGCGCCAGCAGTCGGACAGGTAGCACAGATACGCAGTATTTT
CDR3: CASSRTGSTDTQYF

D: NA
size: NA
V: TRBV30
J: TRBJ1-6
DNA: TGTGCCTGGAGAGGGGAAGGGGATTCACCCCTCCACTTT
CDR3: CAWRGEGDSPLHF

D: TRBD2
size: NA
V: TRBV5-8
J: TRBJ2-5
DNA: TGTGCCAGCAGTCTACTAGCGGGTGGAGAGACCCAGTACTTC
CDR3: CASSLLAGGETQYF

D: TRBD1
size: NA
V: TRBV27
J: TRBJ2-5
DNA: TGTGCCAGCACGGGACAGGGAGGAGAGACCCAGTACTTC
CDR3: CASTGQGGETQYF

D: TRBD2
size: NA
V: TRBV18
J: TRBJ2-1
DNA: TGTGCCAGCTCACCTCCTAGCGGGGGTCTAGGCAATGAGCAGTTCTTC
CDR3: CASSPPSGGLGNEQFF

D: NA
size: NA
V: TRBV6-4
J: TRBJ1-3
DNA: TGTGCCAGCAGTCCCACAGGGATCCGTGGAAACACCATATATTTT
CDR3: CASSPTGIRGNTIYF

D: NA
size: once
V: TRBV28
J: TRBJ1-5
DNA: TGTGCCAGCAGTTTAAAAGGGACAACTAGCAATCAGCCCCAGCATTTT
CDR3: CASSLKGTTSNQPQHF

D: NA
size: NA
V: TRBV7-2
J: TRBJ1-6
DNA: TGTGCCAGCAGCCCTACAATGGACAGAGGAAATTCACCCCTCCACTTT
CDR3: CASSPTMDRGNSPLHF

D: NA
size: NA
V: TRBV7-9
J: TRBJ1-2
DNA: TGTGCCAGCAGTTCTGAAGGACAGATCTATGGCTACACCTTC
CDR3: CASSSEGQIYGYTF

D: TRBD2
size: NA
V: TRBV28
J: TRBJ2-1
DNA: TGTGCCAGCGGCTCCGGGACTAGCGCCTACAATGAGCAGTTCTTC
CDR3: CASGSGTSAYNEQFF

D: NA
size: NA
V: TRBV11-1
J: TRBJ2-1
DNA: TGTGCCAGCAGCGATGACTGGGACAATGAGCAGTTCTTC
CDR3: CASSDDWDNEQFF

D: NA
size: NA
V: TRBV18
J: TRBJ1-2
DNA: TGTGCCAGCTCACCACAGGGGGACAACTATGGCTACACCTTC
CDR3: CASSPQGDNYGYTF

D: NA
size: NA
V: TRBV7-8
J: TRBJ2-7
DNA: TGTGCCAGCAGCTTAGGGTTGGCAGGTTCGGACTACGAGCAGTACTTC
CDR3: CASSLGLAGSDYEQYF

D: NA
size: NA
V: TRBV7-8
J: TRBJ1-1
DNA: TGTGCCAGCAGCTTAGCACAGGGGAACACTGAAGCTTTCTTT
CDR3: CASSLAQGNTEAFF

D: TRBD1
size: NA
V: TRBV6-5
J: TRBJ1-4
DNA: TGTGCCAGCAGTTACTCGAGACAGGGGGCGGAAAAACTGTTTTTT
CDR3: CASSYSRQGAEKLFF

D: TRBD2
size: once
V: TRBV5-1
J: TRBJ2-1
DNA: TGCGCCAGCAGCTTGTTAGACCGGGGGGGTGAGCAGTTCTTC
CDR3: CASSLLDRGGEQFF

D: NA
size: NA
V: TRBV4-1
J: TRBJ1-6
DNA: TGCGCCAGCAGCCAAGTAGGACATGTGGTATCACCCCTCCACTTT
CDR3: CASSQVGHVVSPLHF

D: NA
size: NA
V: TRBV7-2
J: TRBJ1-2
DNA: TGTGCCAGCAGCCCAGGGGTGGGCAACTATGGCTACACCTTC
CDR3: CASSPGVGNYGYTF

D: NA
size: NA
V: TRBV23-1
J: TRBJ1-4
DNA: TGCGCCAGCTCCAAAATAAACGGGGCAACTAATGAAAAACTGTTTTTT
CDR3: CASSKINGATNEKLFF